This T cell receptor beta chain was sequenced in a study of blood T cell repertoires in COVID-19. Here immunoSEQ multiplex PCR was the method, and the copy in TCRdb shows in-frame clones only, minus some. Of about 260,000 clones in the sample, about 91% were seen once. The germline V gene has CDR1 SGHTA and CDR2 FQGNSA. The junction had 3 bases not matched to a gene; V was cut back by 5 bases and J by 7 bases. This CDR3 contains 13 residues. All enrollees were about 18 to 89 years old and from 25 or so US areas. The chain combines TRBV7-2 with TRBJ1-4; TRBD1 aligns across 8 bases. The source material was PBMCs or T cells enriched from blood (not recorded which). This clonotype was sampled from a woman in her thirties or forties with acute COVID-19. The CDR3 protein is CASSTGTGEKLFF. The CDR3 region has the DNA TGTGCCAGCAGCACCGGGACAGGTGAAAAACTGTTTTTT.